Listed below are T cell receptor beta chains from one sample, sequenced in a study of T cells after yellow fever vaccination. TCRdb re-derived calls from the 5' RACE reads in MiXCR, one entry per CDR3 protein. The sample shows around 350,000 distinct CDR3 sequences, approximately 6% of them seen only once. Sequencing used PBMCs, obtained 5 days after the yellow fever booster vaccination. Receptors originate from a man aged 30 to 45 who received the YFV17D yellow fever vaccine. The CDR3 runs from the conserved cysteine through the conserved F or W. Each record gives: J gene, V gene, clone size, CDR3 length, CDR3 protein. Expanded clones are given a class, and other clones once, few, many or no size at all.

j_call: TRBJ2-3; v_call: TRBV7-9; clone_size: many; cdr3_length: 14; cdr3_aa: CASSLGWATDTQYF
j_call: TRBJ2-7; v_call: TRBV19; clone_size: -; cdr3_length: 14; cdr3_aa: CASKATALLDEQYF
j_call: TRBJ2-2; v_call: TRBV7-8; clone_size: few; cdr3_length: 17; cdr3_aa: CASSPKLAGVDTGELFF
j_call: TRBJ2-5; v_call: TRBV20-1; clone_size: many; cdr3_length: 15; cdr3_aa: CSANRQGRLSETQYF
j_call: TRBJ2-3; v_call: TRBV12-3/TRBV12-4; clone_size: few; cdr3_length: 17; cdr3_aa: CASSPRTGTTQTDTQYF
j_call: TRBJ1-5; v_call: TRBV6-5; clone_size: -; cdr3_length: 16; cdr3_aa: CASSSYTGTSNQPQHF
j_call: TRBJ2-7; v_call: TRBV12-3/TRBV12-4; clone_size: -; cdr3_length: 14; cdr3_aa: CASKTDRGQGEQYF
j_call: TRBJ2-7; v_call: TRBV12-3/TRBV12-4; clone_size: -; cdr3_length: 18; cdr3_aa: CASSPGLAGDAGVYEQYF
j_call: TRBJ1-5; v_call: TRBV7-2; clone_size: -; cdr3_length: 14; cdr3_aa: CASSLDQAWQPQHF
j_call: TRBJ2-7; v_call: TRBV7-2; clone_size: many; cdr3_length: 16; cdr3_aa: CASSLIGGSPKGEQYF
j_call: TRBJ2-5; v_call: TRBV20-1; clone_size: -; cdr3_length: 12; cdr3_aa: CSARTGEETQYF
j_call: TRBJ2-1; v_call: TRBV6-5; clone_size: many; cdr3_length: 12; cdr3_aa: CASRSWYNEQFF
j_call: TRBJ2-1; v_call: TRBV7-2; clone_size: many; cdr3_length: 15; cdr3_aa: CASSVGLYNANEQFF
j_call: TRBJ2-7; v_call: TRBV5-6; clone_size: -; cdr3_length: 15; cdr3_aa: CASSDRDRGRYEQYF
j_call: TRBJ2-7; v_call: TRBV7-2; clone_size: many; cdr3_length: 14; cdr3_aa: CASSSRRQHYEQYF
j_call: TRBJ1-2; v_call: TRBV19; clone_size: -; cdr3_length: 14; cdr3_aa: CASTKGTGVYGYTF
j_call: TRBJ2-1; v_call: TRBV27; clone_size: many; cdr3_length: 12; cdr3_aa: CASSSGGNEQFF
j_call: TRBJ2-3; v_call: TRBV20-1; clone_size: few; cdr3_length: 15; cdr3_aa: CSAREASIFTDTQYF
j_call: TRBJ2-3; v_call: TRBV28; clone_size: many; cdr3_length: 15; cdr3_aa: CASSLAGYSGDTQYF
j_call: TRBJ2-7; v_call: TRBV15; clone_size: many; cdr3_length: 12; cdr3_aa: CATSRDRYEQYF
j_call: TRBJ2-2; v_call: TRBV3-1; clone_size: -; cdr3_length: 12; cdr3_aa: CASSQLAGELFF
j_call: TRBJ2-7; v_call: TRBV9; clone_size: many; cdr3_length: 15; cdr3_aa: CASSVGGTGAYEQYF
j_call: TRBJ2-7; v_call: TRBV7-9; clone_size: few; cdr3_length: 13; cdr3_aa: CASSATKGGEQYF